This T cell receptor (beta chain) emerged from a study of blood T cell repertoires in COVID-19. The repertoire was sequenced with immunoSEQ multiplex PCR; TCRdb's copy has only in-frame clones and lacks some. Of 150,000 to 200,000 clones listed, 85% were seen once; the top ten hold approximately 8%. The TCR was taken from a woman aged 55-75 years with acute or convalescent COVID-19. The sequencing input was peripheral blood.

The DNA of the CDR3 is TGCGCCAGCAGCTTGGGACAGCTCCCCGGTGAGCAGTTCTTC. It encodes CASSLGQLPGEQFF. V is TRBV5-1 and J is TRBJ2-1; tentative D call: TRBD1 (5 bases). Trimming left V 0 bases short and J 9 bases short, with 13 bases between. Per germline, CDR1 SGHRS and CDR2 YFSETQ. This CDR3 region has 14 residues.